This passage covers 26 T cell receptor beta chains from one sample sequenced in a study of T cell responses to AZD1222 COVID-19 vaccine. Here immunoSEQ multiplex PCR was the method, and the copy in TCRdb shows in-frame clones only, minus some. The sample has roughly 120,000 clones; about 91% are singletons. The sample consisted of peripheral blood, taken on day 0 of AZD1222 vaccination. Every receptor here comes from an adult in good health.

The CDR3 sequence is CASSHGLRGFTEAFF. Here the CDR3 DNA reads TGTGCCAGCAGCCACGGCCTGAGGGGGTTCACTGAAGCTTTCTTT. The rearrangement uses TRBV3-1 (or the pseudogene TRBV3-2) and TRBJ1-1, with a weak D call TRBD1 (6 bases). CDR1 is LGHDT, CDR2 YNNKEL, per germline (reference sequence). The CDR3 runs to 15 residues. V lost 3 bases, J lost 4 bases, and 15 bases lay in between.

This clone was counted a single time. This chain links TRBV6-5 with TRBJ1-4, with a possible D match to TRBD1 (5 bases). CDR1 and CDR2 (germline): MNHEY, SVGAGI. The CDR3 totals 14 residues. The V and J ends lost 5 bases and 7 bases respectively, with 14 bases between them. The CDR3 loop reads CASSNLGQGEKLFF. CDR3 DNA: TGTGCCAGCAGTAACCTCGGCCAGGGTGAAAAACTGTTTTTT.

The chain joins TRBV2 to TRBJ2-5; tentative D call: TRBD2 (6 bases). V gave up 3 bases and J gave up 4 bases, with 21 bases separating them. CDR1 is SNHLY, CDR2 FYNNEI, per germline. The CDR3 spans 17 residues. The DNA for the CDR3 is TGTGCCAGCAGTGACACTAGCTATACCCCGTCTGTAGAGACCCAGTACTTC. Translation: CASSDTSYTPSVETQYF.

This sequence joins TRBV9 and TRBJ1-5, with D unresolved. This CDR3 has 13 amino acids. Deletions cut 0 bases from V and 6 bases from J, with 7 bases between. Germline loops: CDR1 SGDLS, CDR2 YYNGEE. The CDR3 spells CASSVAGSQPQHF. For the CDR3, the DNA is TGTGCCAGCAGCGTAGCCGGGAGTCAGCCCCAGCATTTT.

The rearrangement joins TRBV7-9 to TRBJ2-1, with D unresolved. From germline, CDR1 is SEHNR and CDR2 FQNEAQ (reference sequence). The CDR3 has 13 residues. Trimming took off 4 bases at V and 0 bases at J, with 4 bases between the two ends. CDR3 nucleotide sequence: TGTGCCAGCAGCTCGCCCTCCTACAATGAGCAGTTCTTC. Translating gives CASSSPSYNEQFF.

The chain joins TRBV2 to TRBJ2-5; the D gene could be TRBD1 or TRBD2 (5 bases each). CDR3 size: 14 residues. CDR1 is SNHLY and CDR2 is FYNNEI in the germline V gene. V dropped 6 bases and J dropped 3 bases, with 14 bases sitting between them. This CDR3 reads CASRPEGYEETQYF. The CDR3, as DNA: TGTGCCAGCAGGCCTGAGGGGTATGAAGAGACCCAGTACTTC. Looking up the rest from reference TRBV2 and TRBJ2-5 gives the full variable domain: EPEVTQTPSHQVTQMGQEVILRCVPISNHLYFYWYRQILGQKVEFLVSFYNNEISEKSEIFDDQFSVERPDGSNFTLKIRSTKLEDSAMYFCASRPEGYEETQYFGPGTRLLVL.

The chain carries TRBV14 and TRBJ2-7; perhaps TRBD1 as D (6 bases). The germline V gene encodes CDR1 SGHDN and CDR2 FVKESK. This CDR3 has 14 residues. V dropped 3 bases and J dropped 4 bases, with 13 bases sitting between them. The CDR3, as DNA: TGTGCCAGCAGCCAGTTCGACAGGATATACGAGCAGTACTTC. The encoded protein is CASSQFDRIYEQYF. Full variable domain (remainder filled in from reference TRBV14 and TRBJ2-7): EAGVTQFPSHSVIEKGQTVTLRCDPISGHDNLYWYRRVMGKEIKFLLHFVKESKQDESGMPNNRFLAERTGGTYSTLKVQPAELEDSGVYFCASSQFDRIYEQYFGPGTRLTVT.

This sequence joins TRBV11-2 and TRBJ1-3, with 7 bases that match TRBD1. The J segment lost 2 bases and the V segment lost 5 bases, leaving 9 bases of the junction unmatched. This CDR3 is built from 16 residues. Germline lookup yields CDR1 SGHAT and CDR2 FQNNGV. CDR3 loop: CASSPGTALAGNTIYF. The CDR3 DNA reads TGTGCCAGCAGCCCAGGGACAGCTCTCGCTGGAAACACCATATATTTT.

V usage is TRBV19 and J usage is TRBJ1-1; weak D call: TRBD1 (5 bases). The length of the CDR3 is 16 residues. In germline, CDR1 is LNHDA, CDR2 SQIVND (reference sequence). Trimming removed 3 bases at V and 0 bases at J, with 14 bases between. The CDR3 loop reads CASSIGFWGMNTEAFF. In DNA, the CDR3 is TGTGCCAGTAGTATTGGGTTTTGGGGCATGAACACTGAAGCTTTCTTT.

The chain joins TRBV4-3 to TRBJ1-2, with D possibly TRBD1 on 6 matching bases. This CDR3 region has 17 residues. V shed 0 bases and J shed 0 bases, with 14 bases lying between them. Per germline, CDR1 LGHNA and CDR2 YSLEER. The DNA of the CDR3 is TGCGCCAGCAGCCAAGATCCTTCAGGGGCTGCTAACTATGGCTACACCTTC. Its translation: CASSQDPSGAANYGYTF.

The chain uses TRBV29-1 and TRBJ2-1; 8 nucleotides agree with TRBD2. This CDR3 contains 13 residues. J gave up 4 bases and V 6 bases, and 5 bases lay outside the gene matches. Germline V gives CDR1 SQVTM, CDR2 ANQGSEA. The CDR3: CSVRTSTYNEQFF. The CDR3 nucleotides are TGCAGCGTACGGACTAGCACATACAATGAGCAGTTCTTC.

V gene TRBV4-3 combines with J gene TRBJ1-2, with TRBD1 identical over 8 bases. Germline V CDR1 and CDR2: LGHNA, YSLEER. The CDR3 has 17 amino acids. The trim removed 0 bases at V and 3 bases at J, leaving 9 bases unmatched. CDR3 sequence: CASSQDLVSGGYYGYTF. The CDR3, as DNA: TGCGCCAGCAGCCAAGATCTGGTATCAGGGGGCTACTATGGCTACACCTTC.

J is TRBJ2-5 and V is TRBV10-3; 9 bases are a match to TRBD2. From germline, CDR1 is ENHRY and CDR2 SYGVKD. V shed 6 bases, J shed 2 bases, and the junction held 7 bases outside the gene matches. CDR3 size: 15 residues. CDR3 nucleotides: TGTGCCATCAGAAGGACTAGCGAAAGACAAGAGACCCAGTACTTC. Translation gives CAIRRTSERQETQYF.

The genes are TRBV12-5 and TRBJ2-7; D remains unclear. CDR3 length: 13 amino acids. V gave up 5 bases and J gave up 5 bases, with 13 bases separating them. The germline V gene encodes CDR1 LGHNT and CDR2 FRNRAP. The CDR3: CASGTEYQDEQYF. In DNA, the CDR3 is TGTGCTAGTGGTACTGAATACCAAGACGAGCAGTACTTC. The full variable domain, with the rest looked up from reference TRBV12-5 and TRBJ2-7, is DARVTQTPRHKVTEMGQEVTMRCQPILGHNTVFWYRQTMMQGLELLAYFRNRAPLDDSGMPKDRFSAEMPDATLATLKIQPSEPRDSAVYFCASGTEYQDEQYFGPGTRLTVT.

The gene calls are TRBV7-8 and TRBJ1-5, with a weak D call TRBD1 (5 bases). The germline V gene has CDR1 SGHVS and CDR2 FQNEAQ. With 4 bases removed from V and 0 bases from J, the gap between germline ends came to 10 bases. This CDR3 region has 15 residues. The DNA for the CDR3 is TGTGCCAGCAGCTCCCAGGGATATAGCAATCAGCCCCAGCATTTT. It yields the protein CASSSQGYSNQPQHF.

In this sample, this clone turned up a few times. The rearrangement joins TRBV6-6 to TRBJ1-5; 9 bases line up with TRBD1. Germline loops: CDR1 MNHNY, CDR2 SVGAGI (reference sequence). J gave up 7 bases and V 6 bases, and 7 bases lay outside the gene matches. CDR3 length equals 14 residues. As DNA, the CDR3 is TGTGCCAGCAGACTACAGGGGGCCGGGCAGCCCCAGCATTTT. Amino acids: CASRLQGAGQPQHF.

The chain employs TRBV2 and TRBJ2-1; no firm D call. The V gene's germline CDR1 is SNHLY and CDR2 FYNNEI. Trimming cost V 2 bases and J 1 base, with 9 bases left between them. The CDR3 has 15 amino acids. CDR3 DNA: TGTGCCAGCAGTGAAATGATGGGGTCCTACAATGAGCAGTTCTTC. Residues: CASSEMMGSYNEQFF.

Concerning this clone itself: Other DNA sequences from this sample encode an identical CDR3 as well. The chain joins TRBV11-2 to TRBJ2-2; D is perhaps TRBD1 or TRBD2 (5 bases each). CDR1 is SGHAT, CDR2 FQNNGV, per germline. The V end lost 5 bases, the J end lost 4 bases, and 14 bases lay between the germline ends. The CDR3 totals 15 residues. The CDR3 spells CASSPGTAVTGELFF. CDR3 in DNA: TGTGCCAGCAGCCCAGGGACCGCCGTCACCGGGGAGCTGTTTTTT.

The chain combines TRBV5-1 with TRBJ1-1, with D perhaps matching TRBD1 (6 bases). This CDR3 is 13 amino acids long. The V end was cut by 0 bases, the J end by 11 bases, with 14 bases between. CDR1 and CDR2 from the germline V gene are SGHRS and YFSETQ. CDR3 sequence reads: CASSLDRVDRAFF. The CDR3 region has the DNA TGCGCCAGCAGCTTGGACAGGGTAGATAGGGCTTTCTTT.

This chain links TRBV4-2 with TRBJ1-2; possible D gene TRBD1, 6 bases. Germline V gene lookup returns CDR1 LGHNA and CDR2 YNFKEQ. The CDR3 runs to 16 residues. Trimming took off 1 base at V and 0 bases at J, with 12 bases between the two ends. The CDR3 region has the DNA TGTGCCAGCAGCCAAGCGGCGACAGGATCTAACTATGGCTACACCTTC. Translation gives CASSQAATGSNYGYTF.

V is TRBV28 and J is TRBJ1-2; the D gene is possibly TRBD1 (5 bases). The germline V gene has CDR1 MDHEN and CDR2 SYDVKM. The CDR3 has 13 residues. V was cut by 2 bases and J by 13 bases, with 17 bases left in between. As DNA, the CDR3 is TGTGCCAGCAGTTTAAATGGGGACGGCGTCTGCACCTTC. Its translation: CASSLNGDGVCTF.

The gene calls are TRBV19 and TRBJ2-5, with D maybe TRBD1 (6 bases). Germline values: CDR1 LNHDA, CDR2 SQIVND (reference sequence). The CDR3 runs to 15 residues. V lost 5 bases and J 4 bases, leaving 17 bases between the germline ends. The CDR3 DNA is TGTGCCAGTAGTGCGGACAGAAAGAGGGGAGAGACCCAGTACTTC. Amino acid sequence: CASSADRKRGETQYF.

CDR3 DNA: TGTGCCAGCAGACCGACAGGGGGCGGCGAGCAGTACTTC. This encodes CASRPTGGGEQYF. The chain joins TRBV6-5 to TRBJ2-7; 10 bases map to TRBD1. Germline values: CDR1 MNHEY, CDR2 SVGAGI. With 6 bases clipped from V and 6 bases from J, the junction kept 5 bases outside the gene matches. This CDR3 has 13 residues.

The CDR3 here is CATSRDRVLTDTQYF. The DNA for the CDR3 is TGTGCCACCAGCAGAGACAGAGTACTGACAGATACGCAGTATTTT. The chain couples TRBV15 to TRBJ2-3; D unclear. The CDR3 has 15 residues. Germline-derived CDR1 and CDR2 are LNHNV and YYDKDF (reference sequence). V lost 0 bases, J lost 3 bases, and 10 bases lay in between.

The CDR3 sequence: CASSDRQGAQGYGYTF. CDR3 DNA sequence: TGTGCCAGCAGTGACCGACAGGGGGCGCAGGGCTATGGCTACACCTTC. The chain has TRBV6-1 and TRBJ1-2; 10 positions agree with TRBD1. This CDR3 has 16 amino acids. Germline V lookup: CDR1 MNHNS, CDR2 SASEGT. V shed 3 bases and J 4 bases; nucleotides not matched to a gene: 8.

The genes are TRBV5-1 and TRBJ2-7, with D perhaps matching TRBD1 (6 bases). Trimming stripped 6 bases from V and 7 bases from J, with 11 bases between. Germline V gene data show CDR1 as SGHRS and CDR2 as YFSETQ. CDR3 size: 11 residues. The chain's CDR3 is CASTLGAEQYF. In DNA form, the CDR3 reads TGCGCCAGCACTCTGGGGGCAGAGCAGTACTTC.